This T cell receptor beta chain derives from a study of blood T cells in healthy people across ages. Trimming at V came to 5 bases and at J to 8 bases, leaving 9 bases not matched to a gene. Germline V CDR1 and CDR2: DFQATT, SNEGSKA (reference sequence). This CDR3 region has 13 residues. This clonotype was observed at least ten times. The antigen is not known. Findings and caveats of the study: Long-lived donors carried more naive CD4+ cells and greater diversity than aged donors. Diversity of TCR beta correlated strongly with naive T cell percentage.

Combining a sample-barcoded 5' primer with a J-beta primer mix, a second PCR ran for roughly 6 to 12 cycles. Samples each returned at least 2.5 million CDR3-containing paired-end reads. Using its own MiXCR run on the 5' RACE reads, TCRdb lists one record per CDR3 protein. This sample has 870,000 or so distinct CDR3 sequences, with 29% found just once. Sequencing input: blood. The chain is built from TRBV20-1 and TRBJ1-2, with 9 bases identical to TRBD1. This TCR derives from an elderly woman in good health. The CDR3 nucleotides are TGCAGTGCTCCAGGGACAGGGAATCAGGGCTACACCTTC. Its protein product is CSAPGTGNQGYTF.